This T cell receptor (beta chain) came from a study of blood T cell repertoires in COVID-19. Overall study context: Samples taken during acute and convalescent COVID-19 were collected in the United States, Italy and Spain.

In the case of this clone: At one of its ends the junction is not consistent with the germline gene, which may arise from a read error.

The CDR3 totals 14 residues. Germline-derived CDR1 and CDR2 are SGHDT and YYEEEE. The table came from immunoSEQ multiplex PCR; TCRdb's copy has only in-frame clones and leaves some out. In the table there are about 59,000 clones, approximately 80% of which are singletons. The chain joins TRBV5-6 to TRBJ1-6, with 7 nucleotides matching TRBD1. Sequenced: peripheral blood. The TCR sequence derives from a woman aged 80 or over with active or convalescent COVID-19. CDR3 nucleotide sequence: TGTGCCAGCGGCTTACAGGGGAATAATTCACCCCTCCACTTT. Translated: CASGLQGNNSPLHF.